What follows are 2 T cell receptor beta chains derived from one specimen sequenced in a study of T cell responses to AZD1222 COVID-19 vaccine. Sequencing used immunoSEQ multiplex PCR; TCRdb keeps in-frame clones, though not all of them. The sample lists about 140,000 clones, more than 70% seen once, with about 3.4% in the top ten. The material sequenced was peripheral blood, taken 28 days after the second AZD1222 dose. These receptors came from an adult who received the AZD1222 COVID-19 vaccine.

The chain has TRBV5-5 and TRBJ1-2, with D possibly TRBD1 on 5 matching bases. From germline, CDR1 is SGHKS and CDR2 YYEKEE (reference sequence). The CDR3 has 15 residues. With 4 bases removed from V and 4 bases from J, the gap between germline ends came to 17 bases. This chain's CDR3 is CASSEYPGISYGYTF. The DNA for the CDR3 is TGTGCCAGCAGCGAGTACCCAGGGATTAGCTATGGCTACACCTTC.

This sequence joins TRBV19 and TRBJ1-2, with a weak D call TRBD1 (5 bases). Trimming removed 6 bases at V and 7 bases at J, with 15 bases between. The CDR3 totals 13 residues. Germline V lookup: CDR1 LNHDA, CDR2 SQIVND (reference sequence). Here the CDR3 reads CASRAQGRSGYTF. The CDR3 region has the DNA TGTGCCAGTAGGGCTCAGGGTCGCTCTGGCTACACCTTC.